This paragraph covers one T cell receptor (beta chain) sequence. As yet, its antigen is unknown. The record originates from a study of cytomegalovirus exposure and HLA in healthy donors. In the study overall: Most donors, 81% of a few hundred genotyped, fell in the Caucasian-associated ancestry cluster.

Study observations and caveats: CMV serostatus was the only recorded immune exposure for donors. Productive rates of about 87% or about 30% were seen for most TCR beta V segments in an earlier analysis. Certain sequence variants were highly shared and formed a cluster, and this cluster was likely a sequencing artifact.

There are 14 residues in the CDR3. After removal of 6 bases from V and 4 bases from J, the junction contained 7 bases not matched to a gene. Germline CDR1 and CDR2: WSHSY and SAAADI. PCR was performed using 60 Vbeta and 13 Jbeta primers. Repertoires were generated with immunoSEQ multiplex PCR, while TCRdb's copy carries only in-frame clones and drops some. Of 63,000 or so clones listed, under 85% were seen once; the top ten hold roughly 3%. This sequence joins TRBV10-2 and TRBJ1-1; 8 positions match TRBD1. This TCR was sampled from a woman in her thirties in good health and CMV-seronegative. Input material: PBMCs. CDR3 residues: CASSRGQGATEAFF. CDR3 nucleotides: TGCGCCAGCAGCCGAGGACAGGGCGCCACTGAAGCTTTCTTT.